Each of the 3 T cell receptor beta chains below was sequenced from the same sample in a study of blood T cell repertoires in COVID-19. TCRdb's table, derived via immunoSEQ multiplex PCR, lists solely in-frame clones and lacks some. The top ten clones hold approximately 7.5% of a sample with approximately 300,000 clones, 75% to 95% of them seen once. The specimen sequenced was peripheral blood. The receptors stem from a woman under 40 with COVID-19, enrolled during active disease.

V is TRBV5-6 and J is TRBJ2-1; 7 bases match TRBD1. Looked up from germline, CDR1 is SGHDT and CDR2 is YYEEEE. Unmatched junction bases numbered 8, after V lost 4 bases and J lost 4 bases. The CDR3 has 15 amino acids. CDR3 sequence: CASSRTGGVYNEQFF. The CDR3 region has the DNA TGTGCCAGCAGCCGGACAGGTGGGGTTTACAATGAGCAGTTCTTC.

The chain has TRBV30 and TRBJ2-3; TRBD2 might be the D (5 bases). Germline CDR1 and CDR2: GTSNPN and SVGIG (reference sequence). The CDR3 has 15 residues. V gave up 6 bases and J gave up 5 bases, with 21 bases separating them. CDR3 residues: CACTLGLRGGDTQYF. CDR3 in DNA: TGTGCCTGCACTCTCGGACTCCGAGGTGGAGATACGCAGTATTTT.

The chain links TRBV29-1 to TRBJ2-5, with TRBD2 matching over 13 bases. This CDR3 has 15 amino acids. The V gene's germline CDR1 is SQVTM and CDR2 ANQGSEA. J was trimmed by 3 bases and V by 7 bases; bases with no gene match: 8. This CDR3 is CSGSSGTSGEETQYF. CDR3 coding DNA: TGCAGCGGATCCTCAGGGACTAGCGGGGAAGAGACCCAGTACTTC.